Each of the 25 T cell receptor beta chains below was sequenced from the same sample in a study of naive and memory T cell subsets. An equimolar mix of two oligonucleotides served as the beta constant-region primer for TRBC1 and TRBC2. Nested alpha and beta constant-region primers with the SP2 primer drove four PCR rounds on ligated cDNA. TCRdb reanalysed the UMI-ligation and nested PCR reads using MiXCR and keeps one entry per CDR3 protein. The table includes 95,000 to 150,000 distinct CDR3 sequences, 35% to 40% detected once. The sequenced sample consisted of central memory CD4+ T cells from blood. The source of these receptors is a human donor in good health.

This clonotype showed up just a few times. The J gene is TRBJ1-5, the V gene TRBV11-2; no reliable D call. Germline V gene sequence: CDR1 SGHAT, CDR2 FQNNGV. Trimming stripped 1 base from V and 0 bases from J, with 4 bases between. The CDR3 is 14 amino acids. CDR3 sequence (DNA): TGTGCCAGCAGCTTAGCAGGTAGCAATCAGCCCCAGCATTTT. Translation gives CASSLAGSNQPQHF. The whole variable domain, filled in from reference TRBV11-2 and TRBJ1-5, reads EAGVAQSPRYKIIEKRQSVAFWCNPISGHATLYWYQQILGQGPKLLIQFQNNGVVDDSQLPKDRFSAERLKGVDSTLKIQPAKLEDSAVYLCASSLAGSNQPQHFGDGTRLSIL.

This rearrangement joins TRBV5-6 to TRBJ2-7; D perhaps matches TRBD1 (6 bases). Germline V gene sequence: CDR1 SGHDT, CDR2 YYEEEE. The length of the CDR3 is 15 residues. V lost 4 bases and J 3 bases, leaving 17 bases between the germline ends. The CDR3 sequence is CASSVTGKGNYEQYF. The CDR3 DNA follows: TGTGCCAGCAGCGTTACAGGGAAGGGAAACTACGAGCAGTACTTC.

A few counts support this clonotype. V usage is TRBV6-2 or TRBV6-3 and J usage is TRBJ2-3; TRBD1 matches 9 bases. V was clipped by 2 bases and J by 4 bases; unmatched bases: 7. This CDR3 spans 16 amino acids. Germline CDR1 MNHEY, CDR2 SVGEGT. CDR3 sequence: CASSYSGTGLSDTQYF. Written as DNA, the CDR3 is TGTGCCAGCAGTTACAGCGGGACAGGGTTGTCAGATACGCAGTATTTT.

The chain is built from TRBV18 and TRBJ2-1, with D possibly matching TRBD2 (5 bases). The CDR3 loop spans 15 amino acids. V gave up 8 bases and J gave up 4 bases, with 18 bases separating them. Germline CDR1 reads KGHSH; CDR2 reads LQKENI. CDR3 sequence: CASHPLRVSYNEQFF. DNA of the CDR3: TGTGCCAGCCACCCGTTGAGGGTATCATACAATGAGCAGTTCTTC.

This clonotype has only a few counts. This chain links TRBV28 with TRBJ2-6, with a tentative D call TRBD2 (5 bases). Germline CDR1 reads MDHEN; CDR2 reads SYDVKM. CDR3 size: 15 residues. V was trimmed by 6 bases and J by 0 bases, leaving 9 bases between them. The DNA for the CDR3 is TGTGCCAGCAGGCCTACTAGCTCTGGGGCCAACGTCCTGACTTTC. Residues: CASRPTSSGANVLTF.

V is TRBV6-2 or TRBV6-3 and J is TRBJ1-5, with D unclear. Trimming stripped 7 bases from V and 0 bases from J, with 10 bases between. The germline V gene encodes CDR1 MNHEY and CDR2 SVGEGT. The CDR3 runs 14 residues. In DNA, the CDR3 is TGTGCCAGCACCCCTTTCAATAGCAATCAGCCCCAGCATTTT. Protein sequence: CASTPFNSNQPQHF.

The gene calls are TRBV20-1 and TRBJ2-2; TRBD2 matches 9 bases. The CDR3 is 15 residues long. V shed 5 bases and J 5 bases; nucleotides not matched to a gene: 9. Germline V lookup: CDR1 DFQATT, CDR2 SNEGSKA (reference sequence). CDR3 DNA: TGCAGTGCTCCACGTAGCGGGAGTAATACCGGGGAGCTGTTTTTT. Translated, it gives CSAPRSGSNTGELFF.

The chain combines TRBV24-1 with TRBJ2-1; 7 nucleotides line up with TRBD1. The J segment lost 5 bases and the V segment lost 3 bases, leaving 9 bases of the junction unmatched. Per the germline V gene, CDR1 is KGHDR and CDR2 is SFDVKD. The CDR3 is 16 residues long. The CDR3 nucleotides are TGTGCCACCAGTGATCCGCCGGCCCAGGGGGACAATGAGCAGTTCTTC. This gives the protein CATSDPPAQGDNEQFF.

This clonotype has only a few counts. V gene TRBV7-2 combines with J gene TRBJ2-1; no reliable D call. V was cut by 6 bases and J by 0 bases, with 6 bases left in between. CDR3 length: 13 amino acids. Germline-derived CDR1 and CDR2 are SGHTA and FQGNSA. The chain's CDR3 is CASSSRSYNEQFF. In nucleotides, the CDR3 is TGTGCCAGCAGTTCTCGCTCCTACAATGAGCAGTTCTTC.

This clonotype has only a few counts. The V gene is TRBV20-1, the J gene TRBJ2-3; 10 bases are a match to TRBD2. Germline V gene data show CDR1 as DFQATT and CDR2 as SNEGSKA (reference sequence). CDR3 length: 15 residues. V shed 3 bases and J 3 bases; nucleotides not matched to a gene: 6. CDR3 nucleotides: TGCAGTGCTAGGTGGGCTAGCGGGAGAACAGATACGCAGTATTTT. Its translation is CSARWASGRTDTQYF.

This clonotype was seen more than once but under ten times. The chain uses TRBV2 and TRBJ2-4; 7 bases fit TRBD1. Losses at the gene ends were 6 bases for V and 6 bases for J; bases not matched to a gene: 8. Germline V lookup: CDR1 SNHLY, CDR2 FYNNEI. The CDR3 loop spans 14 amino acids. CDR3 sequence (DNA): TGTGCCAGCAGGACGGGACAGATCTCAAACATTCAGTACTTC. This encodes CASRTGQISNIQYF. Supplemented by reference TRBV2 and TRBJ2-4, the full variable domain reads EPEVTQTPSHQVTQMGQEVILRCVPISNHLYFYWYRQILGQKVEFLVSFYNNEISEKSEIFDDQFSVERPDGSNFTLKIRSTKLEDSAMYFCASRTGQISNIQYFGAGTRLSVL.

In this sample, this clonotype turned up a few times. The chain uses TRBV28 and TRBJ2-5; D not resolved. V was trimmed by 2 bases and J by 1 base, leaving 14 bases between them. Germline values: CDR1 MDHEN, CDR2 SYDVKM. The CDR3 extends over 16 amino acids. The CDR3 spells CASSLSGAVGQETQYF. The CDR3 region has the DNA TGTGCCAGCAGTTTAAGTGGTGCAGTTGGCCAAGAGACCCAGTACTTC.

This clonotype has a single count. V usage is TRBV29-1 and J usage is TRBJ1-2; 7 bases agree with TRBD1. The CDR3 extends over 12 amino acids. V trimming: 6 bases; J trimming: 2 bases; junction bases outside the gene matches: 3. Germline V gene data show CDR1 as SQVTM and CDR2 as ANQGSEA. The CDR3 is CSVQGGNYGYTF. The CDR3 bases are TGCAGCGTGCAGGGGGGAAACTATGGCTACACCTTC.

This clonotype was counted once. The V and J genes are TRBV15 and TRBJ2-5, with D perhaps matching TRBD1 (5 bases). V gave up 5 bases and J gave up 2 bases, with 9 bases separating them. Germline lookup yields CDR1 LNHNV and CDR2 YYDKDF (reference sequence). This CDR3 spans 13 amino acids. The chain's CDR3 is CATSRQQQETQYF. CDR3 in DNA: TGTGCCACCAGCCGACAGCAACAAGAGACCCAGTACTTC.

This rearrangement joins TRBV27 to TRBJ2-6; D remains ambiguous. The V and J ends lost 5 bases and 0 bases respectively, with 11 bases between them. CDR3 length: 16 residues. Germline V gene sequence: CDR1 MNHEY, CDR2 SMNVEV (reference sequence). CDR3 bases: TGTGCCAGCAGTCCCGGGTTGCTCTCTGGGGCCAACGTCCTGACTTTC. Amino acid sequence: CASSPGLLSGANVLTF.

The chain joins TRBV14 to TRBJ1-4; D ambiguous. The CDR3 loop spans 14 amino acids. Germline CDR1 reads SGHDN; CDR2 reads FVKESK. Trimming pared 4 bases from V and 6 bases from J, leaving 12 bases between. The chain's CDR3 is CASSRTLRHEKLFF. In DNA form, the CDR3 reads TGTGCCAGCAGCCGGACGCTGAGGCATGAAAAACTGTTTTTT.

The V gene is TRBV4-1, the J gene TRBJ2-1; the D gene is possibly TRBD2 (5 bases). The CDR3 totals 16 residues. The ends were cut back, 3 bases at V and 7 bases at J, with 19 bases in the middle. Germline V lookup: CDR1 MGHRA, CDR2 YSYEKL. For the CDR3, the DNA is TGCGCCAGCAGCCATGCGATTAGCGTCACGCAGAATGAGCAGTTCTTC. This gives the protein CASSHAISVTQNEQFF.

The V and J genes are TRBV29-1 and TRBJ2-1, with 10 bases matching TRBD2. Germline V gives CDR1 SQVTM, CDR2 ANQGSEA. The CDR3 is made up of 16 amino acids. V shed 6 bases and J 1 base; nucleotides not matched to a gene: 9. CDR3 loop: CSVGSTSGKSYNEQFF. CDR3 bases: TGCAGCGTCGGTTCTACTAGCGGGAAATCCTACAATGAGCAGTTCTTC.

The genes are TRBV20-1 and TRBJ2-5; 7 nucleotides line up with TRBD2. Losses at the gene ends were 4 bases for V and 3 bases for J; bases not matched to a gene: 8. Germline lookup yields CDR1 DFQATT and CDR2 SNEGSKA (reference sequence). The CDR3 contains 14 residues. The CDR3 reads CSATRGSGKETQYF. The DNA of the CDR3 is TGCAGTGCTACCCGGGGGAGCGGGAAAGAGACCCAGTACTTC.

This clonotype occurred a few times. The chain is built from TRBV6-5 and TRBJ1-1; 8 positions agree with TRBD1. The ends lost 6 bases at V and 6 bases at J; junction bases unmatched: 9. Germline assignment: CDR1 MNHEY and CDR2 SVGAGI. This CDR3 has 14 residues. In DNA, the CDR3 is TGTGCCAGCAGAACCGGGACAGGAGGAGCTGAAGCTTTCTTT. It yields the protein CASRTGTGGAEAFF.

This clonotype was counted only a few times. The chain employs TRBV5-8 and TRBJ2-5; weak D call: TRBD2 (6 bases). Trimming removed 1 base from V and 1 base from J, with 14 bases in between. The CDR3 is made up of 16 amino acids. Germline CDR1 SGHTS, CDR2 YDEGEE. For the CDR3, the DNA is TGTGCCAGCAGCTTGCGAGGGGACGGGGGCCAAGAGACCCAGTACTTC. Its translation is CASSLRGDGGQETQYF.

This clonotype was counted only a few times. The CDR3 nucleotides read TGTGCCAGCAGCTTAGGTCGGCAAAATGAAAAACTGTTTTTT. It translates to CASSLGRQNEKLFF. The chain recombines TRBV7-8 with TRBJ1-4, with D unclear. The CDR3 spans 14 residues. Trimming removed 1 base from V and 5 bases from J, with 8 bases in between. Per germline, CDR1 SGHVS and CDR2 FQNEAQ.

The CDR3 DNA reads as TGTGCCAGCAGCTTAAGCGTCGACTACGAGCAGTACTTC. Translation: CASSLSVDYEQYF. This chain uses TRBV7-9 with TRBJ2-7; D gene unclear. Germline values: CDR1 SEHNR, CDR2 FQNEAQ (reference sequence). V was cut by 2 bases and J by 3 bases, with 8 bases left in between. The CDR3 sequence is 13 residues long.

The CDR3 is CASSLTGTLAKNIQYF. The CDR3 nucleotides read TGTGCCAGCAGCTTAACAGGGACCCTAGCCAAAAACATTCAGTACTTC. The chain joins TRBV6-5 to TRBJ2-4, with D possibly being TRBD1 (6 bases). Germline V gene data show CDR1 as MNHEY and CDR2 as SVGAGI. The CDR3 spans 16 residues. Deletions cut 6 bases from V and 0 bases from J, with 15 bases between.

V is TRBV3-1 and J is TRBJ2-7, with D perhaps assigned TRBD1 or TRBD2 (5 bases each). The germline V and J ends were trimmed by 7 bases and 9 bases, with 25 bases remaining between them. Germline values: CDR1 LGHDT, CDR2 YNNKEL (reference sequence). The CDR3 totals 15 residues. CDR3 protein: CASTPSTGRPARQYF. CDR3 nucleotides: TGTGCCAGCACCCCGTCCACGGGACGCCCCGCCAGGCAGTACTTC.